These 20 T cell receptor beta chains originate from one sample sequenced in a study of T-cell reconstitution after alpha-beta-depleted transplantation in children (dated by TCRdb to the mid-2010s). Library preparation used PCR. Sequencing was performed on an Illumina HiSeq 2500. TCR library preparation used molecular barcoding, with unique molecular identifiers applied to normalize quantification of the TCRbeta repertoire. Using fastp trimming at Q25 and MiXCR clonotype assembly, TCRdb reanalyzed the public sequencing data and kept in-frame beta chains. All rows with the same CDR3 protein become a single entry with the most common DNA and genes. Across this sample there are around 400,000 distinct CDR3 sequences, with roughly 20% seen only once. The ten largest clones capture approximately 3.8% of the sample. Sequencing was performed on PBMCs from the stem cell graft donor, taken from the stem cell graft. These receptors originate from a human donor who donated a stem cell graft to a child with acute myeloid leukemia.

The table lists this clonotype with a count of one. The chain combines TRBV4-1 with TRBJ2-3; the D is unclear. Per the germline V gene, CDR1 is MGHRA and CDR2 is YSYEKL. The CDR3 loop spans 12 amino acids. The V end was cut by 6 bases, the J end by 6 bases, with 10 bases between. This CDR3 is CASRTADDTQYF. The CDR3 DNA follows: TGCGCCAGCAGGACCGCGGACGATACGCAGTATTTT.

The sample holds a few counts of this clonotype. The chain employs TRBV29-1 and TRBJ2-7; D is ambiguous. Germline assignment: CDR1 SQVTM and CDR2 ANQGSEA. The CDR3 totals 11 residues. Trimming removed 4 bases at V and 5 bases at J, with 9 bases between. For the CDR3, the DNA is TGCAGCGTTGCCCACACCCACGAGCAGTACTTC. It encodes CSVAHTHEQYF.

The chain recombines TRBV12-3 or TRBV12-4 with TRBJ1-5; unclear D gene. This CDR3 has 14 residues. V dropped 5 bases and J dropped 7 bases, with 15 bases sitting between them. The CDR3 sequence is CASSPPGMVQPQHF. CDR3 sequence (DNA): TGTGCCAGCAGTCCCCCGGGGATGGTGCAGCCCCAGCATTTT.

The chain recombines TRBV27 with TRBJ2-1; 9 nucleotides match TRBD2. The CDR3 loop spans 18 amino acids. Germline CDR1 is MNHEY and CDR2 is SMNVEV (reference sequence). Trimming at V came to 2 bases and at J to 4 bases, leaving 12 bases not matched to a gene. This chain's CDR3 is CASSLMTSGPATYNEQFF. The CDR3 bases are TGTGCCAGCAGTTTAATGACTAGCGGACCCGCAACTTACAATGAGCAGTTCTTC.

This clonotype showed up many times. The chain has TRBV15 and TRBJ2-6, with 8 bases fitting TRBD2. V lost 3 bases, J lost 3 bases, and 7 bases stayed unmatched. The CDR3 is 17 residues long. Per germline, CDR1 LNHNV and CDR2 YYDKDF (reference sequence). The CDR3 DNA follows: TGTGCCACCAGCAGCTTAGCGGGACGAGGTGGGGCCAACGTCCTGACTTTC. It is translated as CATSSLAGRGGANVLTF. Full variable domain (missing parts from reference TRBV15 and TRBJ2-6): DAMVIQNPRYQVTQFGKPVTLSCSQTLNHNVMYWYQQKSSQAPKLLFHYYDKDFNNEADTPDNFQSRRPNTSFCFLDIRSPGLGDTAMYLCATSSLAGRGGANVLTFGAGSRLTVL.

This clonotype has ten or more counts. The gene calls are TRBV20-1 and TRBJ2-1, with TRBD1 identical over 9 bases. Germline loops: CDR1 DFQATT, CDR2 SNEGSKA (reference sequence). The CDR3 is made up of 13 amino acids. With 6 bases clipped from V and 4 bases from J, the junction kept 4 bases outside the gene matches. CDR3 nucleotide sequence: TGCAGTGCCGGGACAGGGCGGTACAATGAGCAGTTCTTC. As protein: CSAGTGRYNEQFF.

This clonotype was counted many times. CDR3 bases: TGTGCCAGCAGCTTAGCGTTGGCGGGAGGGTCCCACAATGAGCAGTTCTTC. Translating gives CASSLALAGGSHNEQFF. The V call is TRBV7-2, the J call TRBJ2-1, with 9 bases aligning to TRBD2. The CDR3 consists of 17 residues. CDR1 and CDR2 (germline): SGHTA, FQGNSA. Trimming removed 0 bases from V and 5 bases from J; junction bases left unmatched: 8.

This clonotype appeared a few times. The genes are TRBV5-1 and TRBJ1-2; TRBD1 is a possible D gene (5 bases). Germline V lookup: CDR1 SGHRS, CDR2 YFSETQ. The CDR3 totals 13 residues. V lost 4 bases, J lost 8 bases, and 15 bases lay in between. CDR3 amino acids: CASSEQGEGGYTF. The CDR3 nucleotides read TGCGCCAGCAGCGAACAAGGGGAAGGAGGCTACACCTTC.

CDR3 region: CASSSLSSGANQPQHF. As DNA, the CDR3 is TGTGCCAGCAGCTCCCTGAGCTCAGGGGCTAATCAGCCCCAGCATTTT. This chain links TRBV7-6 with TRBJ1-5, with D perhaps TRBD1 (6 bases). V dropped 4 bases and J dropped 4 bases, with 17 bases sitting between them. CDR1 is SGHVS, CDR2 FNYEAQ, per germline. The CDR3 spans 16 residues.

This clonotype has at least ten counts. The chain combines TRBV29-1 with TRBJ2-7; no definite D call. Germline-derived CDR1 and CDR2 are SQVTM and ANQGSEA. The CDR3 spans 16 residues. The V and J ends lost 8 bases and 6 bases respectively, with 29 bases between them. CDR3 amino acids: CSISFQRRLPLAEQYF. The CDR3 DNA is TGCAGCATAAGTTTCCAGAGACGGTTACCTTTAGCCGAGCAGTACTTC.

This clonotype has only a few counts. The rearrangement uses TRBV28 and TRBJ2-3; possible D gene TRBD1, 5 bases. Trimming shortened V by 2 bases and J by 1 base, and 10 bases separated the two germline ends. The germline V gene encodes CDR1 MDHEN and CDR2 SYDVKM. The CDR3 runs to 15 residues. CDR3 bases: TGTGCCAGCAGTTTACAGGGTCCGGGCACAGATACGCAGTATTTT. It translates to CASSLQGPGTDTQYF. The full variable domain, rest sourced from reference TRBV28 and TRBJ2-3, is DVKVTQSSRYLVKRTGEKVFLECVQDMDHENMFWYRQDPGLGLRLIYFSYDVKMKEKGDIPEGYSVSREKKERFSLILESASTNQTSMYLCASSLQGPGTDTQYFGPGTRLTVL.

This chain uses TRBV21-1 with TRBJ1-5; the table calls TRBD1, which could not be checked here. TRBV21-1 is a pseudogene locus. The CDR3 covers 16 residues. DNA for the CDR3: TGTGCCAGCAGCAACTTTACCCGAGGGGGCAATCAGCCCCAGCATTTT. Protein sequence: CASSNFTRGGNQPQHF.

V usage is TRBV10-2 and J usage is TRBJ2-2; 7 positions agree with TRBD2. Germline trimming cut 7 bases from V and 5 bases from J; bases unmatched to any gene: 10. The CDR3 totals 15 residues. The germline CDR1 and CDR2 sequences are WSHSY and SAAADI. The CDR3 nucleotides are TGCGCCAGCACGGCGGGAGAGGCGGAGACCGGGGAGCTGTTTTTT. This codes for CASTAGEAETGELFF.

Many counts were recorded for this clonotype. The genes are TRBV9 and TRBJ2-2, with no clear D. In germline, CDR1 is SGDLS, CDR2 YYNGEE. The CDR3 length is 12 residues. V was shortened by 0 bases and J by 7 bases, with 4 bases between the two germline ends. DNA for the CDR3: TGTGCCAGCAGCGTAGTTGACGGGGAGCTGTTTTTT. It encodes CASSVVDGELFF.

V gene TRBV28 combines with J gene TRBJ2-1, with D perhaps given as TRBD1 or TRBD2 (6 bases each). Trimming shortened V by 10 bases and J by 1 base, and 17 bases separated the two germline ends. The CDR3 is 15 residues long. CDR1 and CDR2 (germline): MDHEN, SYDVKM. As DNA, the CDR3 is TGTGCCACAACGGGAGACAGGCCATCCTACAATGAGCAGTTCTTC. Amino acids: CATTGDRPSYNEQFF.

The rearrangement joins TRBV5-6 to TRBJ2-1; weak D call: TRBD1 (6 bases). Trimming took off 0 bases at V and 9 bases at J, with 10 bases between the two ends. This CDR3 contains 13 residues. CDR1 is SGHDT, CDR2 YYEEEE, per germline. The CDR3 loop is CASSLVRGTEQFF. The CDR3 coding sequence is TGTGCCAGCAGCTTGGTGAGGGGGACTGAGCAGTTCTTC. The full variable domain, its missing parts supplied by reference TRBV5-6 and TRBJ2-1, is DAGVTQSPTHLIKTRGQQVTLRCSPKSGHDTVSWYQQALGQGPQFIFQYYEEEERQRGNFPDRFSGHQFPNYSSELNVNALLLGDSALYLCASSLVRGTEQFFGPGTRLTVL.

This clonotype showed up many times. This chain connects TRBV29-1 to TRBJ1-1; TRBD1 is a possible D gene (6 bases). Germline V gene lookup returns CDR1 SQVTM and CDR2 ANQGSEA. V lost 4 bases and J 5 bases, leaving 11 bases between the germline ends. The CDR3 contains 12 residues. The CDR3 is CSVGGGQTEAFF. Here the CDR3 DNA reads TGCAGCGTTGGAGGGGGGCAGACTGAAGCTTTCTTT.

In this sample, this clonotype turned up a few times. This chain joins TRBV5-5 and TRBJ2-7; a possible D gene is TRBD1 (5 bases). Trimming took 4 bases from V and 3 from J, leaving 8 bases between them. Germline V gene sequence: CDR1 SGHKS, CDR2 YYEKEE (reference sequence). CDR3 length equals 12 residues. CDR3 residues: CASSLGHYEQYF. The CDR3, as DNA: TGTGCCAGCAGCCTCGGACACTACGAGCAGTACTTC.

This clonotype turned up a few times. The chain is built from TRBV7-2 and TRBJ2-7; the D is unclear. The germline gives CDR1 SGHTA, CDR2 FQGNSA. Between the trimmed V and J ends, which lost 1 base and 3 bases, there was a span of 13 bases. The CDR3 has 15 amino acids. The CDR3 sequence is CASSLGATADYEQYF. CDR3 in DNA: TGTGCCAGCAGCTTAGGCGCGACTGCTGACTACGAGCAGTACTTC.

This clonotype has a count of ten or more. V usage is TRBV6-5 and J usage is TRBJ2-7; the D gene is possibly TRBD1 (5 bases). The ends were cut back, 2 bases at V and 5 bases at J, with 16 bases in the middle. Germline V gene lookup returns CDR1 MNHEY and CDR2 SVGAGI. The CDR3 loop spans 15 amino acids. Here the CDR3 reads CASSYTAGFRHEQYF. DNA of the CDR3: TGTGCCAGCAGTTACACCGCAGGGTTTCGCCACGAGCAGTACTTC.